This entry lists 11 T cell receptor beta chains sequenced from one sample in a study of shared clonotypes between healthy human individuals. Assay used: immunoSEQ multiplex PCR; TCRdb lists only in-frame clones, some missing. The sample lists some 2,500,000 clones, just under 95% occurring once. Sequencing used naive CD4+ T cells from PBMCs. Subset meaning: CD45RA+ positively selected. Receptor source: a man aged 18 to 29 in good health. Some clones in this sample may be carry-over from other donors' samples.

This clone has just one count. This chain links TRBV19 with TRBJ2-4; 9 bases align to TRBD1. The CDR3 extends over 16 amino acids. Germline CDR1 LNHDA, CDR2 SQIVND (reference sequence). With V trimmed by 4 bases and J by 2 bases, 6 bases remained unmatched. This CDR3 is CASSSPGQGSKNIQYF. DNA for the CDR3: TGTGCCAGTAGTAGCCCAGGACAGGGGTCCAAAAACATTCAGTACTTC.

The chain employs TRBV28 and TRBJ1-1; a weak D match, TRBD1 (5 bases). From germline, CDR1 is MDHEN and CDR2 SYDVKM. Trimming removed 7 bases from V and 4 bases from J, with 13 bases in between. This CDR3 is built from 13 residues. The CDR3 protein is CASTLRGSTEAFF. The CDR3 nucleotides read TGTGCCAGCACCCTTCGGGGGTCCACTGAAGCTTTCTTT.

A word on this clone: At one of its ends the junction is not consistent with the germline gene, which may arise from a read error. The chain links TRBV28 to TRBJ1-2; 9 nucleotides align to TRBD1. This CDR3 contains 13 residues. Germline values: CDR1 MDHEN, CDR2 SYDVKM. As DNA, the CDR3 is TGTGCCAGCAGTTATGCTCTCCCGGGACAGGGCCTCTTC. As protein: CASSYALPGQGLF.

CDR3 in amino acids: CASSLMSTDTQYF. The CDR3 nucleotides are TGTGCCAGCAGCTTAATGAGCACAGATACGCAGTATTTT. The chain links TRBV11-1 to TRBJ2-3; D unresolved. Germline CDR1 SGHAT, CDR2 FQDESV (reference sequence). The CDR3 consists of 13 residues. The ends were cut back, 2 bases at V and 0 bases at J, with 3 bases in the middle.

The chain joins TRBV11-2 to TRBJ2-1; D is perhaps TRBD2 (5 bases). Deletions cut 5 bases from V and 3 bases from J, with 8 bases between. From germline, CDR1 is SGHAT and CDR2 FQNNGV. This CDR3 comprises 13 residues. The CDR3 DNA reads as TGTGCCAGCAGCGCCGGGATCTACAATGAGCAGTTCTTC. Translation gives CASSAGIYNEQFF.

The V and J genes are TRBV6-5 and TRBJ1-2, with D possibly being TRBD1 (5 bases). The V gene lost 6 bases and the J gene lost 8 bases, with 19 bases spanning the gap. CDR3 length: 14 residues. Germline V lookup: CDR1 MNHEY, CDR2 SVGAGI. Here the CDR3 DNA reads TGTGCCAGCAGAGCAACCGGGGCCTCTATGGGCTACACCTTC. Translating gives CASRATGASMGYTF.

This chain connects TRBV7-3 to TRBJ2-3; 14 bases match TRBD2. This CDR3 region has 14 residues. Unmatched junction bases numbered 10, after V lost 7 bases and J lost 13 bases. Per the germline V gene, CDR1 is SGHTA and CDR2 is FQGTGA. The CDR3 DNA reads TGTGCCAGCAAATCGGGACTAGCGGGAGCAAAGAAGTATTTT. Translation: CASKSGLAGAKKYF.

The CDR3 here is CASSPLGVSSYNEQFF. The CDR3 DNA reads as TGTGCCAGCAGTCCCCTCGGGGTAAGCTCCTACAATGAGCAGTTCTTC. This chain joins TRBV27 and TRBJ2-1; D possibly corresponds to TRBD2 (5 bases). Trimming cost V 5 bases and J 0 bases, with 14 bases left between them. This CDR3 is built from 16 residues. Looked up from germline, CDR1 is MNHEY and CDR2 is SMNVEV (reference sequence).

V is TRBV28 and J is TRBJ2-1, with TRBD2 matching 8 bases. The length of the CDR3 is 14 residues. Germline loops: CDR1 MDHEN, CDR2 SYDVKM. Trimming removed 10 bases from V and 4 bases from J; junction bases left unmatched: 9. CDR3 amino acids: CANSPSGYYNEQFF. CDR3 sequence (DNA): TGTGCCAATTCCCCTAGCGGGTATTACAATGAGCAGTTCTTC.

The V gene is TRBV6-5, the J gene TRBJ1-1, with a weak D call TRBD1 (5 bases). Between the trimmed V and J ends, which lost 2 bases and 1 base, there was a span of 8 bases. Germline V gene data show CDR1 as MNHEY and CDR2 as SVGAGI. The CDR3 is 14 residues long. The CDR3 coding sequence is TGTGCCAGCAGTTACAACAGGCGGAACACTGAAGCTTTCTTT. This gives the protein CASSYNRRNTEAFF.

This chain joins TRBV6-1 and TRBJ1-1; 7 bases fit TRBD1. CDR1 and CDR2 from the germline V gene are MNHNS and SASEGT. V lost 2 bases, J lost 11 bases, and 20 bases stayed unmatched. The CDR3 is 17 amino acids. The CDR3 bases are TGTGCCAGCAGTGAAACGGGGTCAGGGGGGGGAGCTTGGTGGGCTTTCTTT. This sequence encodes CASSETGSGGGAWWAFF.